This T cell receptor beta chain was retrieved from a study of blood T cell repertoires in COVID-19. Study background: Samples representing acute and convalescent COVID-19 were sourced from the United States, Italy and Spain.

With V trimmed by 3 bases and J by 6 bases, 4 bases remained unmatched. The CDR3 totals 15 residues. Germline CDR1 is SGHRS and CDR2 is YFSETQ. Under the authors' procedure: Amplification from reference gene primers served as the basis for estimated nucleated cell counts. Sequencing used immunoSEQ multiplex PCR; TCRdb keeps in-frame clones, though not all of them. V and J calls plus clone size are reproduced from that table; the DNA served to infer D and trimming. The sample lists 200,000 to 300,000 clones; approximately 86% were seen once. Specimen: peripheral blood. This chain connects TRBV5-1 to TRBJ1-4; 11 nucleotides line up with TRBD1. The TCR sequence derives from a human donor in a cohort sampled during active COVID-19. The CDR3 DNA follows: TGCGCCAGCAGCTGGGACAGGGGGTTGGATGAAAAACTGTTTTTT. Encoded protein: CASSWDRGLDEKLFF.